These T cell receptor beta chains were read from a single sample in a study of tumor-infiltrating lymphocytes in primary liver carcinoma. MiXCR was run by TCRdb on the multiplex PCR reads, yielding one entry per CDR3 protein. Found here are roughly 330,000 distinct CDR3 sequences, roughly two thirds of them singletons; the top ten hold about 6.5%. The sample comprised peripheral blood. The origin of the receptors is a man between 40 and 49 years old with primary liver carcinoma and hepatitis B virus infection. The CDR3 runs from the conserved cysteine through the conserved F or W.

j_gene: TRBJ2-5; v_gene: TRBV5-4; len: 16; CDR3aa: CARNHIAGAYQETQYF
j_gene: TRBJ1-6; v_gene: TRBV4-3; len: 17; CDR3aa: CASSQDFWGVRNSPLHF
j_gene: TRBJ1-5; v_gene: TRBV4-1; len: 16; CDR3aa: CASSQDFNRGIQPQHF
j_gene: TRBJ2-3; v_gene: TRBV19; len: 16; CDR3aa: CATEPGLAGCTDTQYF
j_gene: TRBJ2-5; v_gene: TRBV11-2; len: 14; CDR3aa: CASSLEPQEETQYF
j_gene: TRBJ2-3; v_gene: TRBV24-1; len: 15; CDR3aa: CATSDLGLNTDTQYF
j_gene: TRBJ1-1; v_gene: TRBV11-2; len: 12; CDR3aa: CASLVDNTEAFF
j_gene: TRBJ2-1; v_gene: TRBV5-4; len: 16; CDR3aa: CASSPQVGIGDNEQFF
j_gene: TRBJ2-1; v_gene: TRBV7-9; len: 15; CDR3aa: CASNLETSGTHEQFF
j_gene: TRBJ2-1; v_gene: TRBV29-1; len: 15; CDR3aa: CSAKGRENKYNEQFF
j_gene: TRBJ1-1; v_gene: TRBV13; len: 12; CDR3aa: CASSPRGTEAFF
j_gene: TRBJ2-5; v_gene: TRBV11-2; len: 16; CDR3aa: CASSIRIGAGQETQYF
j_gene: TRBJ1-6; v_gene: TRBV6-1; len: 16; CDR3aa: CASSELSGTGNSPLHF
j_gene: TRBJ2-1; v_gene: TRBV29-1; len: 13; CDR3aa: CSVDHPGGNGQFF
j_gene: TRBJ1-5; v_gene: TRBV4-3; len: 15; CDR3aa: CASSQDRFGPQPQHF
j_gene: TRBJ1-1; v_gene: TRBV4-1; len: 16; CDR3aa: CASSQAPQPRNTEAFF
j_gene: TRBJ2-7; v_gene: TRBV4-2; len: 16; CDR3aa: CASSSELWGISYEQYF
j_gene: TRBJ2-1; v_gene: TRBV2; len: 15; CDR3aa: CASSESGGGYGEQFF
j_gene: TRBJ2-2; v_gene: TRBV28; len: 13; CDR3aa: CASSFQGTGELFF
j_gene: TRBJ1-3; v_gene: TRBV6-1; len: 16; CDR3aa: CASSELGPSSGNTICF
j_gene: TRBJ2-5; v_gene: TRBV5-6; len: 17; CDR3aa: CASSLALVAGDGETQYF
j_gene: TRBJ2-5; v_gene: TRBV29-1; len: 14; CDR3aa: CSVEFPTAQETQYF
j_gene: TRBJ2-3; v_gene: TRBV12-3/TRBV12-4; len: 16; CDR3aa: CASSLLGTSGSVGQYF
j_gene: TRBJ2-7; v_gene: TRBV19; len: 12; CDR3aa: CASSIVEGEQYF
j_gene: TRBJ2-5; v_gene: TRBV28; len: 16; CDR3aa: CASSDAGLAGRETQYF
j_gene: TRBJ2-7; v_gene: TRBV5-4; len: 15; CDR3aa: CASSSGTLSSYEQYF
j_gene: TRBJ2-3; v_gene: TRBV11-2; len: 16; CDR3aa: CASSLSRFLDTDTQYF
j_gene: TRBJ2-1; v_gene: TRBV28; len: 12; CDR3aa: CASCLSGGNVNF
j_gene: TRBJ2-5; v_gene: TRBV14; len: 14; CDR3aa: CATSRLQGGETQYF
j_gene: TRBJ2-1; v_gene: TRBV6-6; len: 15; CDR3aa: CASTDGLAGGNEQFF
j_gene: TRBJ1-1; v_gene: TRBV28; len: 15; CDR3aa: CASSFGSATNTETFF
j_gene: TRBJ2-7; v_gene: TRBV29-1; len: 14; CDR3aa: CSVDHPEGSYEQYF
j_gene: TRBJ2-3; v_gene: TRBV4-2; len: 15; CDR3aa: CASSQHSRRADMHYF
j_gene: TRBJ2-7; v_gene: TRBV11-2; len: 16; CDR3aa: CASSLGGLAGGYEQCF
j_gene: TRBJ1-2; v_gene: TRBV6-5; len: 13; CDR3aa: CASRTGDNYGYTF
j_gene: TRBJ2-3; v_gene: TRBV11-3; len: 15; CDR3aa: CDNSDRGRGTDTQYF
j_gene: TRBJ1-6; v_gene: TRBV11-2; len: 14; CDR3aa: CASSLAPTAAPLNF
j_gene: TRBJ1-6; v_gene: TRBV6-2/TRBV6-3; len: 13; CDR3aa: CASSLVEDSPLHF
j_gene: TRBJ2-1; v_gene: TRBV11-3; len: 12; CDR3aa: CVSGFERGEQFF
j_gene: TRBJ2-3; v_gene: TRBV11-2; len: 17; CDR3aa: CASSTGTWKSSTDTQYF
j_gene: TRBJ2-2; v_gene: TRBV6-1; len: 15; CDR3aa: CASTPTGLGTGELFF
j_gene: TRBJ2-3; v_gene: TRBV10-3; len: 16; CDR3aa: CAISEGDRNFGDTQYF
j_gene: TRBJ1-1; v_gene: TRBV12-3/TRBV12-4; len: 15; CDR3aa: CTSSFGTALNTEAFF
j_gene: TRBJ1-6; v_gene: TRBV5-4; len: 15; CDR3aa: CASSLGNRYNSPLHF
j_gene: TRBJ2-3; v_gene: TRBV7-9; len: 14; CDR3aa: CASSHGGGTDTQYF